The T cell receptor beta chain under discussion was sequenced for a study of PD-L1 blockade in urothelial cancer. Study as a whole: Starting around 2014, patients were given atezolizumab (1,200 mg intravenously every 3 weeks). Patients had undergone 0 to 3 prior chemotherapy regimens. Males with bladder-origin urothelial cancer constituted about nine tenths of the roughly 29 patients.

V was clipped by 2 bases and J by 5 bases, with 13 bases between them. Germline loops: CDR1 SEHNR, CDR2 FQNEAQ (reference sequence). The length of the CDR3 is 14 residues. Time point of the sample: pretreatment peripheral blood. Per patient, between 1 and 8 samples were collected at pretreatment and on-treatment time points. The assay was immunoSEQ multiplex PCR, and TCRdb's table has in-frame clones only and misses some. The sample yields about 52,000 clones, approximately 72% seen once. The sequencing used PBMCs, collected around atezolizumab (anti-PD-L1) treatment. This TCR was recovered from a man in his sixties or seventies with urothelial cancer. This rearrangement joins TRBV7-9 to TRBJ2-7; the D gene is possibly TRBD1 (6 bases). The DNA of the CDR3 is TGTGCCAGCAGCTTAATCCTCGACAGGAACGAGCAGTACTTC. This gives the protein CASSLILDRNEQYF.